The rows below give T cell receptor beta chains drawn from one sample of a study of CD8+ T cells in alopecia areata. Sequencing was performed with immunoSEQ multiplex PCR; in TCRdb, only in-frame clones are kept and a portion is missing. The sample carries under 250,000 clones, more than 45% recorded once. This material consisted of CD4+ T cells sorted from blood, taken at week 4, from a patient treated with tofacitinib. Receptors originate from a human donor with alopecia areata. Both conserved end residues are part of each CDR3. A D gene is named only where the DNA matches it firmly. Some rows mark clone size as missing; the rest say once, few, many or name a class of expanded clone.

abundance	j_gene	v_gene	d_gene	CDR3aa	CDR3nt
-	TRBJ2-5	TRBV2	TRBD1	CASSYRGGETQYF	TGTGCCAGCAGTTACAGGGGTGGAGAGACCCAGTACTTC
-	TRBJ2-3	TRBV30	-	CAWSFGVPDTQYF	TGTGCCTGGAGTTTTGGTGTACCAGATACGCAGTATTTT
-	TRBJ2-3	TRBV5-1	-	CASSLDPSVSTDTQYF	TGCGCCAGCAGCTTGGATCCGAGCGTAAGCACAGATACGCAGTATTTT
few	TRBJ2-3	TRBV23-1	TRBD1	CASGTGQGQWADTQYF	TGCGCCAGCGGGACGGGACAGGGGCAATGGGCAGATACGCAGTATTTT
-	TRBJ2-2	TRBV7-2	TRBD2	CASSALAGGTGELFF	TGTGCCAGCAGCGCCCTAGCGGGGGGAACCGGGGAGCTGTTTTTT
-	TRBJ1-2	TRBV30	-	CAWFPSVAGGYTF	TGTGCCTGGTTCCCCTCGGTGGCTGGGGGCTACACCTTC
-	TRBJ2-7	TRBV7-6	-	CASSSLRYEQYF	TGTGCCAGCAGCTCACTACGGTACGAGCAGTACTTC
-	TRBJ2-5	TRBV29-1	-	CSFNFQQTQYF	TGCAGCTTCAACTTCCAGCAGACCCAGTACTTC
-	TRBJ2-1	TRBV6-5	TRBD1	CASSYGSTGGLNEQFF	TGTGCCAGCAGTTACGGGTCCACAGGGGGGCTCAATGAGCAGTTCTTC
-	TRBJ2-6	TRBV5-1	-	CASSPGPSSPKSGANVLTF	TGCGCCAGCAGCCCCGGACCATCCTCCCCTAAATCTGGGGCCAACGTCCTGACTTTC
-	TRBJ1-2	TRBV7-9	-	CASRPSGEGGYTF	TGTGCCAGCAGACCATCAGGGGAAGGAGGCTACACCTTC
few	TRBJ2-1	TRBV6-6	-	CASNNNEQFF	TGTGCCAGCAATAACAATGAGCAGTTCTTC
few	TRBJ2-2	TRBV29-1	TRBD2	CSVLLASGGHTGELFF	TGCAGCGTTCTATTGGCTAGCGGGGGACACACCGGGGAGCTGTTTTTT
-	TRBJ2-7	TRBV2	TRBD2	CASNPGLDEQYF	TGTGCCAGCAACCCGGGACTAGACGAGCAGTACTTC
-	TRBJ2-3	TRBV9	-	CASSVDQVTTDTQYF	TGTGCCAGCAGCGTAGATCAGGTTACTACAGATACGCAGTATTTT
few	TRBJ2-3	TRBV5-6	-	CASSLFDTQYF	TGTGCCAGCAGCTTGTTCGATACGCAGTATTTT
-	TRBJ2-7	TRBV14	-	CASSQITGQLGEQYF	TGTGCCAGCAGCCAAATTACGGGACAACTGGGCGAGCAGTACTTC
few	TRBJ2-5	TRBV28	-	CASSSTDMAQYF	TGTGCCAGCAGTTCGACGGATATGGCCCAGTACTTC
-	TRBJ1-1	TRBV14	-	CASSAYGTEAFF	TGTGCCAGCAGCGCCTATGGGACTGAAGCTTTCTTT
-	TRBJ2-1	TRBV29-1	-	CSGGRAQDNEQFF	TGCAGCGGAGGACGGGCACAAGACAATGAGCAGTTCTTC
few	TRBJ2-5	TRBV7-8	TRBD1	CASTDRAETQYF	TGTGCCAGCACGGACAGGGCGGAGACCCAGTACTTC
few	TRBJ2-1	TRBV7-3	-	CASSLTPLANEQFF	TGTGCCAGCAGCTTAACCCCACTAGCAAATGAGCAGTTCTTC
few	TRBJ2-7	TRBV19	-	CASSPDGFTYEQYF	TGTGCCAGTAGTCCGGACGGCTTTACCTACGAGCAGTACTTC
-	TRBJ2-3	TRBV12-5	TRBD1	CASGATGGPSDTQYF	TGTGCTAGTGGGGCGACAGGGGGCCCATCAGATACGCAGTATTTT
-	TRBJ1-6	TRBV27	-	CASSLGGISPLHF	TGTGCCAGCAGTTTAGGTGGAATCTCACCCCTCCACTTT
-	TRBJ1-1	TRBV18	TRBD1	CASSPLGQGWTNTEAFF	TGTGCCAGCTCACCATTGGGACAGGGGTGGACGAACACTGAAGCTTTCTTT
few	TRBJ2-5	TRBV5-1	-	CASSLEGVRETQYF	TGCGCCAGCAGCTTGGAAGGGGTGAGGGAGACCCAGTACTTC
-	TRBJ1-2	TRBV6-6	-	CASRQGEGGYGYTF	TGTGCCAGCAGACAGGGTGAGGGGGGCTATGGCTACACCTTC
-	TRBJ1-6	TRBV30	TRBD1	CAWNRGQGNSPLHF	TGTGCCTGGAATCGGGGACAGGGTAATTCACCCCTCCACTTT
-	TRBJ1-5	TRBV5-4	-	CASSSRRQPQHF	TGTGCCAGCAGCTCAAGGAGACAGCCCCAGCATTTT
-	TRBJ1-2	TRBV2	-	CASSEAWQGNGYTF	TGTGCCAGCAGTGAAGCTTGGCAGGGGAATGGCTACACCTTC
-	TRBJ2-2	TRBV29-1	-	CSALKGIGELFF	TGCAGCGCCTTAAAGGGAATCGGGGAGCTGTTTTTT
-	TRBJ1-6	TRBV27	-	CASNGVSSPLHF	TGTGCCAGCAATGGGGTCTCGTCACCCCTCCACTTT
-	TRBJ2-3	TRBV9	TRBD1	CASSARTGTDTQYF	TGTGCCAGCAGCGCACGGACAGGGACCGATACGCAGTATTTT
many	TRBJ1-2	TRBV20-1	-	CSAGTDYGYTF	TGCAGTGCTGGAACGGACTATGGCTACACCTTC
-	TRBJ2-7	TRBV9	TRBD1	CASSVVGQGATYEQYF	TGTGCCAGCAGCGTTGTGGGACAGGGAGCCACCTACGAGCAGTACTTC
-	TRBJ1-1	TRBV5-1	TRBD1	CASSLMTGANTEAFF	TGCGCCAGCAGCTTGATGACAGGGGCGAACACTGAAGCTTTCTTT
-	TRBJ1-1	TRBV18	-	CASSPDRKAFF	TGTGCCAGCTCACCAGACAGAAAAGCTTTCTTT
-	TRBJ2-7	TRBV13	-	CASRPTGEGSSYEQYF	TGTGCCAGCAGGCCTACAGGGGAGGGAAGCTCCTACGAGCAGTACTTC
-	TRBJ1-1	TRBV30	-	CAWSATRDGVAPEAFF	TGTGCCTGGAGTGCGACTCGGGACGGAGTGGCCCCTGAAGCTTTCTTT
-	TRBJ2-3	TRBV6-5	-	CASSKALRDGTQYF	TGTGCCAGCAGTAAAGCCTTGAGGGACGGTACGCAGTATTTT
few	TRBJ1-1	TRBV10-3	-	CAIKSGDTEAFF	TGTGCCATCAAGAGCGGAGACACTGAAGCTTTCTTT
few	TRBJ1-2	TRBV6-1	-	CASSAYRVEGYTF	TGTGCCAGCAGTGCCTACAGGGTGGAGGGCTACACCTTC
-	TRBJ2-1	TRBV30	-	CAWSPGLDEQFF	TGTGCCTGGAGCCCCGGGCTAGATGAGCAGTTCTTC
-	TRBJ2-2	TRBV5-1	TRBD1	CASSVPRGTGGTGELFF	TGCGCCAGCAGCGTCCCCAGGGGGACAGGTGGGACCGGGGAGCTGTTTTTT
-	TRBJ2-1	TRBV30	TRBD2	CAWRVAGGLIGQFF	TGTGCCTGGAGGGTAGCGGGGGGGCTGATAGGGCAGTTCTTC
few	TRBJ1-3	TRBV9	-	CASSVEVRGAGNTIYF	TGTGCCAGCAGCGTAGAGGTCAGGGGAGCTGGAAACACCATATATTTT
-	TRBJ1-2	TRBV28	-	CASSSPAGTPNYGYTF	TGTGCCAGCAGTTCCCCTGCGGGGACCCCTAACTATGGCTACACCTTC
few	TRBJ2-2	TRBV10-3	-	CAISEGTAGELFF	TGTGCCATCAGTGAGGGGACTGCCGGGGAGCTGTTTTTT
-	TRBJ1-6	TRBV25-1	-	CASSDLLAGVASPLHF	TGTGCCAGCAGTGACCTCCTGGCCGGTGTGGCATCACCCCTCCACTTT
-	TRBJ2-1	TRBV5-1	-	CASTDIAVSYNEQFF	TGCGCCAGCACCGACATAGCAGTCTCCTACAATGAGCAGTTCTTC
-	TRBJ1-2	TRBV23-1	-	CASSPTVFLYGYTF	TGCGCCAGCAGTCCGACAGTCTTTCTCTATGGCTACACCTTC
-	TRBJ1-2	TRBV29-1	TRBD1	CSARQGAGERDTF	TGCAGCGCCCGACAGGGGGCGGGGGAACGTGACACCTTC
-	TRBJ1-1	TRBV30	-	CAWRTANTEAFF	TGTGCCTGGCGGACAGCGAACACTGAAGCTTTCTTT
-	TRBJ2-1	TRBV7-3	-	CASSLTRHARYNNYNEQFF	TGTGCCAGCAGCTTAACGAGGCACGCGAGATATAACAATTACAATGAGCAGTTCTTC
few	TRBJ1-2	TRBV29-1	-	CSAEASGQSWGYTF	TGCAGCGCCGAGGCGTCCGGACAATCCTGGGGCTACACCTTC
-	TRBJ1-6	TRBV5-6	-	CASSLVSGDLHF	TGTGCCAGCAGCTTGGTCTCCGGGGACCTCCACTTT
-	TRBJ2-3	TRBV7-2	-	CASSLDSDTQYF	TGTGCCAGCAGCTTAGATTCAGATACGCAGTATTTT
-	TRBJ2-2	TRBV15	-	CATSPLGGAGTGELFF	TGTGCCACCAGCCCCCTGGGGGGCGCGGGCACCGGGGAGCTGTTTTTT